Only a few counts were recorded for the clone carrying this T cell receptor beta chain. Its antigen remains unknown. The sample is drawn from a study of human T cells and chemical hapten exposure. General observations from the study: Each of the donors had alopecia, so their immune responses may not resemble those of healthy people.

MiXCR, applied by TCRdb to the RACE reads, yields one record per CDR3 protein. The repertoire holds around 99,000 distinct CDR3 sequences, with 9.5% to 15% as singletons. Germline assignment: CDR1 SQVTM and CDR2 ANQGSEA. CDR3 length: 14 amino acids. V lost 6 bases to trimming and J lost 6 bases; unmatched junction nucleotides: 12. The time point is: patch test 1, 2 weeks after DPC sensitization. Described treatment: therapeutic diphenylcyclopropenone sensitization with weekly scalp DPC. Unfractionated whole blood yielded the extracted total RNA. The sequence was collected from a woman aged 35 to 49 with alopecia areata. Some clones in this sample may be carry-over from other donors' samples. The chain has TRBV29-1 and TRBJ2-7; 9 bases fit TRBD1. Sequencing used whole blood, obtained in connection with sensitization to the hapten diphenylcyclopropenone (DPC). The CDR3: CSVGSGTGNGEQYF. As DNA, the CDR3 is TGCAGCGTCGGTTCCGGGACAGGGAACGGCGAGCAGTACTTC.